The rows below give T cell receptor beta chains drawn from one sample of a study of Graves' ophthalmopathy and Graves' hyperthyroidism. MiXCR, applied by TCRdb to the multiplex PCR reads, yields one record per CDR3 protein. The repertoire consists of approximately 480,000 distinct CDR3 sequences, with about 15% occurring once and the leading ten covering roughly 10%. Sequencing was done on a sample of blood. The source is a woman aged 25-40 years with Graves' ophthalmopathy. Both conserved end residues are trimmed from each CDR3. The order of the fields is V gene, J gene, CDR3 protein.

TRBV12-5	TRBJ1-5	ASALISNQPQH
TRBV6-5	TRBJ1-5	ASSTSTDQPQH
TRBV6-5	TRBJ2-7	ASTSQWDVYEQY
TRBV11-1	TRBJ1-5	ASSLVPGGQARSAQH
TRBV5-6	TRBJ2-2	ASSFRNTGELF
TRBV4-1	TRBJ1-1	ASSQRTGKNTEAF
TRBV29-1	TRBJ1-1	SRRRTGLNTEAF
TRBV7-9	TRBJ1-1	ASNSGLGRTEAF
TRBV6-4	TRBJ2-3	ASSDLDRDADTQY
TRBV6-2/TRBV6-3	TRBJ2-6	ASSYRGANSGANVLT
TRBV5-5	TRBJ1-2	ASSVDILNYGYT
TRBV2	TRBJ2-3	ASSGERGPTNTQY
TRBV6-2/TRBV6-3	TRBJ2-7	ASRGSFSYEQY
TRBV6-1	TRBJ1-3	ASSMGSGNTIY
TRBV5-6	TRBJ2-5	ASSLLIGEETQY
TRBV5-1	TRBJ1-2	ASRIPGQGGSGYT
TRBV6-1	TRBJ2-2	ATPVEAGELF
TRBV24-1	TRBJ2-5	ATSALKGHSETQY
TRBV6-2/TRBV6-3	TRBJ2-7	ASGQGPSREQY
TRBV13	TRBJ2-6	ASSLGKGTSGANVLT
TRBV28	TRBJ2-7	ASSLLLAGVGEQY
TRBV11-2	TRBJ2-2	ASSLERAGELF
TRBV7-8	TRBJ2-7	ASSLDVSGASYEQY
TRBV29-1	TRBJ1-1	SVTRQGGWTEAF
TRBV18	TRBJ1-1	ASSMTGRATEAF
TRBV6-5	TRBJ1-2	ASRYAGTGGEGYT
TRBV19	TRBJ1-5	ASRPLGVHSNQPQH
TRBV19	TRBJ1-6	ASTRYSGVVAISPLH
TRBV6-2/TRBV6-3	TRBJ2-4	ASRKDSREF
TRBV6-1	TRBJ1-2	AASAGRTYYGYT
TRBV5-1	TRBJ1-1	ASSLDRLMNTEAF